There are many counts of the clone carrying this T cell receptor (beta chain). TCRdb itself ran the reads through MiXCR, one entry per CDR3 protein. This table holds approximately 250,000 distinct CDR3 sequences, more than 9% found once. This sample stems from a study of T cell repertoires in cytomegalovirus infection. Study-level background: Matching HLA type and CMV infection were both indicated by public TCR beta signatures.

This TCR derives from a human donor in good health (CMV status not recorded). Some clones in this sample may be carry-over from other donors' samples. The sequenced sample was PBMCs.

DNA for the CDR3: TGTGCCAGCAGCTTAGTTCCCCCCCTCGCGGGAGGGGGGGACGAGGGGCAGTTCTTC. Its translation: CASSLVPPLAGGGDEGQFF. V and J are TRBV7-2 and TRBJ2-1; 9 bases are shared with TRBD2. Germline-derived CDR1 and CDR2 are SGHTA and FQGNSA. V trimming: 1 base; J trimming: 12 bases; junction bases outside the gene matches: 22. This CDR3 spans 19 amino acids.